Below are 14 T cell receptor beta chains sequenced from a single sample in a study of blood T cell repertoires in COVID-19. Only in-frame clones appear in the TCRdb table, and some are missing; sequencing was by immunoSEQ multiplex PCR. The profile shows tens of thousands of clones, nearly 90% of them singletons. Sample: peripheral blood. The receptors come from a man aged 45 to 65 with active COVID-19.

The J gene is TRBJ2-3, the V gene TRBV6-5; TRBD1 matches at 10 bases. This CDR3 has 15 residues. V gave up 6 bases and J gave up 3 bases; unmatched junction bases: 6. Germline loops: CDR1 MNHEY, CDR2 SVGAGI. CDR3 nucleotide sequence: TGTGCCAGCAGGGACAGGGGGAGGTTGACAGATACGCAGTATTTT. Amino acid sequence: CASRDRGRLTDTQYF.

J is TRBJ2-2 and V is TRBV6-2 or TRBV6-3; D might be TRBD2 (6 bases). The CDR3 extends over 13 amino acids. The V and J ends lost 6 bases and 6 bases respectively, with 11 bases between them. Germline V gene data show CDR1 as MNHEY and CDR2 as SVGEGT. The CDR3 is CASSRLDPGELFF. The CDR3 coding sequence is TGTGCCAGCAGCCGACTAGATCCCGGGGAGCTGTTTTTT.

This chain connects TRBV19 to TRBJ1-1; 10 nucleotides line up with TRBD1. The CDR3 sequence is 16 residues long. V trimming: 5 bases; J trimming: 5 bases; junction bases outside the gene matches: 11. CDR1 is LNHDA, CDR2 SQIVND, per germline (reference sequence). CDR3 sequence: CASSSRQGAGGTEAFF. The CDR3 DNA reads TGTGCCAGTAGTTCGAGACAGGGGGCGGGAGGGACTGAAGCTTTCTTT.

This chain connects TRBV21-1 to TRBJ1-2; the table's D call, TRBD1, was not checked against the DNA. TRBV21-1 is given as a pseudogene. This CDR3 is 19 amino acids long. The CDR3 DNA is TGTGCCAGCAGCAAAACCCCAACAGGGACCCCTTTTAGTAACTATGGCTACACCTTC. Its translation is CASSKTPTGTPFSNYGYTF.

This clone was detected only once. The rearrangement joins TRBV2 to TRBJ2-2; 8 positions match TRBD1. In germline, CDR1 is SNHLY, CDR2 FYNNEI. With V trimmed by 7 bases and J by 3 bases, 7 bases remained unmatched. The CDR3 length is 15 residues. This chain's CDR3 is CASIRQGPDTGELFF. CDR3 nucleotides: TGTGCCAGCATCAGACAGGGGCCCGACACCGGGGAGCTGTTTTTT.

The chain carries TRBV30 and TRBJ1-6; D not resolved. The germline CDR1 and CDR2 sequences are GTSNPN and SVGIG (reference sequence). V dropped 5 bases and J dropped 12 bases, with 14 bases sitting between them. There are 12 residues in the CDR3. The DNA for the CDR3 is TGTGCCTGGGCCCCTCAAGAGGGACCCCTCCACTTT. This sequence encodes CAWAPQEGPLHF.

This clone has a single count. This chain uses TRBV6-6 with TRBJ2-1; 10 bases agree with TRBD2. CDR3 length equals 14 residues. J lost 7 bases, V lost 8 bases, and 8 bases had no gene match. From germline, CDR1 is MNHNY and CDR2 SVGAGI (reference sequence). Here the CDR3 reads CASARTSGSNEQFF. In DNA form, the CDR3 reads TGTGCCAGCGCCCGGACTAGCGGAAGTAATGAGCAGTTCTTC.

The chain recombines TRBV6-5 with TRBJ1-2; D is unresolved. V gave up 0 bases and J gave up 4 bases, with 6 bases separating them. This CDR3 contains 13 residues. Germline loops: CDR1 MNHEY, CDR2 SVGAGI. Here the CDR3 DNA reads TGTGCCAGCAGTTACTCGAGGAGCTATGGCTACACCTTC. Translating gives CASSYSRSYGYTF.

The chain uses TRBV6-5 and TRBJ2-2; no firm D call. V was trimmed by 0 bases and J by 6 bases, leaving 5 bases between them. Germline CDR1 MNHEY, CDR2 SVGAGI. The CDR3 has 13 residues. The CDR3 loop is CASSYSSAGELFF. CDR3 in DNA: TGTGCCAGCAGTTACTCGAGCGCCGGGGAGCTGTTTTTT.

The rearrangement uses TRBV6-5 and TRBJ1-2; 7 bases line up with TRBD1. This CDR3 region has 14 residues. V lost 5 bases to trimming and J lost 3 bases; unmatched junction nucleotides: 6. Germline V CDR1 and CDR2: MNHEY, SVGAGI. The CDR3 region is CASSQSGTDYGYTF. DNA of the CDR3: TGTGCCAGCAGTCAATCCGGGACAGACTATGGCTACACCTTC.

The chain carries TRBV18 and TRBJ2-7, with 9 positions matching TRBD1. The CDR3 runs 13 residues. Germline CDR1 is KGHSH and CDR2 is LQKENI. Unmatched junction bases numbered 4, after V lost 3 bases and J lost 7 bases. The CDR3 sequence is CASSPWTGEEQYF. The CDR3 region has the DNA TGTGCCAGCTCACCCTGGACAGGGGAAGAGCAGTACTTC.

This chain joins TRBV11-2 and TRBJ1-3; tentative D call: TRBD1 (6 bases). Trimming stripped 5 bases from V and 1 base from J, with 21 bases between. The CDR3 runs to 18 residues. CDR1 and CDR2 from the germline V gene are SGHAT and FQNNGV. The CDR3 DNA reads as TGTGCCAGCAGCCTCATCTTCCCACAGGGTGTATCTGGAAACACCATATATTTT. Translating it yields CASSLIFPQGVSGNTIYF.

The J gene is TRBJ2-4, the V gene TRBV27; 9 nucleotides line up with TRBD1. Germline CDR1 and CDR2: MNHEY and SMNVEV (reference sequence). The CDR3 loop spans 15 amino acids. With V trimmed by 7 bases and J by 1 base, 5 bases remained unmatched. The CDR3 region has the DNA TGTGCCAGCACTCGGACAGGGGATGCCAAAAACATTCAGTACTTC. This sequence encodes CASTRTGDAKNIQYF.

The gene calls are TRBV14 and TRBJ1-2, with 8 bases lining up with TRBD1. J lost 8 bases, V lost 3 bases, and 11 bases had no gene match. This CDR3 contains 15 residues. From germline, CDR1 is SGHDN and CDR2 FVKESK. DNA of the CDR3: TGTGCCAGCAGCCATCTCACAGGGGGAGAAGAGGGCTACACCTTC. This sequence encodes CASSHLTGGEEGYTF. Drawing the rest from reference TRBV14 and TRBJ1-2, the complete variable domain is EAGVTQFPSHSVIEKGQTVTLRCDPISGHDNLYWYRRVMGKEIKFLLHFVKESKQDESGMPNNRFLAERTGGTYSTLKVQPAELEDSGVYFCASSHLTGGEEGYTFGSGTRLTVV.